This TCR beta chain originates from a study of human T cells and chemical hapten exposure. Time point in this sample: healthy volunteer bleed at 6 weeks. Unfractionated whole blood yielded the extracted total RNA. General observations from the study: High-frequency TCRs, those above 1 in 1000, stayed the same after DPC sensitization.

Germline V gene sequence: CDR1 SGHVS, CDR2 FNYEAQ. CDR3 length: 16 amino acids. Trimming took 1 base from V and 0 from J, leaving 10 bases between them. Individual cDNA molecules had unique molecular identifiers attached to them by the library. TCRdb itself ran the RACE reads through MiXCR, one entry per CDR3 protein. The sample contains fewer than 85,000 distinct CDR3 sequences, 8.6% of which appear only once. This clonotype was detected a few times. Its antigen is not known. The TCR comes from a female donor in good health. Some clones in this sample may be carry-over from other donors' samples. The V and J genes are TRBV7-6 and TRBJ2-1; D not certain. Material for sequencing was whole blood. The CDR3 bases are TGTGCCAGCAGCTTAGTGGCGGTAAGCTCCTACAATGAGCAGTTCTTC. It translates to CASSLVAVSSYNEQFF.